The clone carrying this TCR beta chain appeared a single time. The data belong to a study of T cells in Graves' hyperthyroidism and ophthalmopathy. CDR1 and CDR2 (germline): SGHRS, YFSETQ. The CDR3 has 14 residues. J lost 5 bases, V lost 5 bases, and 6 bases had no gene match. Diagnosis of hyperthyroidism was new in patients aged 18 to 65, and its duration was under 2 months. Exclusion of patients followed from uncontrolled infection, other autoimmune disease, pregnancy or lactation. Fresh peripheral blood, approximately 10 ml, yielded the PBMCs. Template material for amplifying TCR beta CDR3 regions consisted of RNA transcripts. Initially, a first-round RT-PCR of the TCR CDR3 employed the HTBI primer set. In TCRdb, the multiplex PCR reads were re-called with MiXCR into one record per CDR3 protein. Altogether approximately 590,000 distinct CDR3 sequences are present, about 15% being singletons, with the ten largest covering around 6.6%.

The chain is built from TRBV5-1 and TRBJ2-3; 9 bases match TRBD2. The sequence was obtained from a woman between 25 and 40 years old with Graves' hyperthyroidism. Sequencing was done on a sample of blood. The CDR3 sequence is CASSPQLAGDTQYF. The CDR3 coding sequence is TGCGCCAGCAGTCCTCAACTAGCGGGAGATACGCAGTATTTT.